A selection of T cell receptor beta chains follows, all from one sample in a study of a mutant IDH1 vaccine in newly diagnosed glioma. TCRdb's copy holds only in-frame clones and misses some; the assay was immunoSEQ multiplex PCR. This table has 55,000 or so clones, around 90% appearing once. For these TCRs, the target antigens are not known. The material sequenced was PBMCs, taken from a glioma patient whose treatment included an IDH1 peptide vaccine. The receptors shown here come from a man aged 45-60 years with glioma. Both conserved end residues are part of each CDR3. Fields, in order: CDR3 protein, CDR3 DNA, J gene, D gene, V gene, clone size. A D gene is named only where the DNA matches it firmly. The size of a clone is reported for some rows only, either as once, few or many, or as a class for expanded clones.

CDR3aa: CASSEALRTATYGYTF
CDR3nt: TGTGCCAGCAGTGAAGCGCTTCGGACAGCGACCTATGGCTACACCTTC
j_gene: TRBJ1-2
d_gene: .
v_gene: TRBV2
abundance: .

CDR3aa: CASSLGSAYEQYF
CDR3nt: TGTGCCAGCAGTTTGGGGAGTGCCTACGAGCAGTACTTC
j_gene: TRBJ2-7
d_gene: .
v_gene: TRBV27
abundance: .

CDR3aa: CASSLTYEQYF
CDR3nt: TGTGCCAGCAGCTTGACCTACGAGCAGTACTTC
j_gene: TRBJ2-7
d_gene: .
v_gene: TRBV7-9
abundance: .

CDR3aa: CASISGTGSLGSNSPLHF
CDR3nt: TGTGCCAGCATCTCCGGGACAGGGTCATTAGGATCTAATTCACCCCTCCACTTT
j_gene: TRBJ1-6
d_gene: TRBD1
v_gene: TRBV7-9
abundance: .

CDR3aa: CASSLNSGNTEAFF
CDR3nt: TGTGCCAGCAGCTTAAATTCCGGGAACACTGAAGCTTTCTTT
j_gene: TRBJ1-1
d_gene: .
v_gene: TRBV7-3
abundance: .

CDR3aa: CASNRGGGETQYF
CDR3nt: TGTGCCAGCAACCGAGGGGGAGGGGAGACCCAGTACTTC
j_gene: TRBJ2-5
d_gene: .
v_gene: TRBV9
abundance: few

CDR3aa: CASSYAGQGNEKLFF
CDR3nt: TGTGCCAGCAGTTACGCGGGACAGGGAAATGAAAAACTGTTTTTT
j_gene: TRBJ1-4
d_gene: TRBD1
v_gene: TRBV6-5
abundance: .

CDR3aa: CATGWGAPYNEQFF
CDR3nt: TGTGCCACCGGATGGGGGGCCCCCTACAATGAGCAGTTCTTC
j_gene: TRBJ2-1
d_gene: .
v_gene: TRBV27
abundance: .

CDR3aa: CASSDGANVLTF
CDR3nt: TGTGCCAGCAGTGATGGGGCCAACGTCCTGACTTTC
j_gene: TRBJ2-6
d_gene: .
v_gene: TRBV27
abundance: .

CDR3aa: CASSPRTSGRQETQYF
CDR3nt: TGTGCCAGCTCACCACGGACTAGCGGGAGACAAGAGACCCAGTACTTC
j_gene: TRBJ2-5
d_gene: TRBD2
v_gene: TRBV18
abundance: .

CDR3aa: CASSLGLAGINEQFF
CDR3nt: TGTGCCAGCAGCCTGGGACTAGCGGGGATCAATGAGCAGTTCTTC
j_gene: TRBJ2-1
d_gene: TRBD2
v_gene: TRBV7-2
abundance: .

CDR3aa: CASRETGVGPQHF
CDR3nt: TGTGCCAGCAGGGAGACAGGGGTCGGCCCCCAGCATTTT
j_gene: TRBJ1-5
d_gene: TRBD1
v_gene: TRBV6-1
abundance: .

CDR3aa: CASSVGGDPEGLQFF
CDR3nt: TGTGCCAGCAGTGTAGGGGGTGACCCGGAGGGACTACAGTTCTTC
j_gene: TRBJ2-1
d_gene: .
v_gene: TRBV9
abundance: .

CDR3aa: CASSLASSYEQYF
CDR3nt: TGTGCCAGCAGTTTAGCCAGCTCCTACGAGCAGTACTTC
j_gene: TRBJ2-7
d_gene: .
v_gene: TRBV27
abundance: .

CDR3aa: CAWSVRRDTQYF
CDR3nt: TGTGCCTGGAGTGTACGTCGGGATACGCAGTATTTT
j_gene: TRBJ2-3
d_gene: .
v_gene: TRBV30
abundance: .

CDR3aa: CASSPLLGGYTF
CDR3nt: TGTGCCAGCAGCCCCTTACTCGGTGGCTACACCTTC
j_gene: TRBJ1-2
d_gene: .
v_gene: TRBV16
abundance: .

CDR3aa: CASWTELLTSGANVLTF
CDR3nt: TGTGCCAGTTGGACAGAGTTACTTACCTCTGGGGCCAACGTCCTGACTTTC
j_gene: TRBJ2-6
d_gene: .
v_gene: TRBV2
abundance: .

CDR3aa: CAISEEPPSSPLHF
CDR3nt: TGTGCCATCAGTGAGGAACCCCCTAGTTCACCCCTCCACTTT
j_gene: TRBJ1-6
d_gene: .
v_gene: TRBV10-3
abundance: .

CDR3aa: CASSLVVTDGYTF
CDR3nt: TGCGCCAGCAGCTTGGTTGTGACAGATGGCTACACCTTC
j_gene: TRBJ1-2
d_gene: .
v_gene: TRBV5-1
abundance: .

CDR3aa: CASSQNRDGTDTQYF
CDR3nt: TGCGCCAGCAGCCAAAACAGGGATGGCACAGATACGCAGTATTTT
j_gene: TRBJ2-3
d_gene: .
v_gene: TRBV5-1
abundance: few

CDR3aa: CASSQVIRGQKGDTQYF
CDR3nt: TGTGCCAGCAGCCAAGTTATTCGGGGACAAAAGGGGGATACGCAGTATTTT
j_gene: TRBJ2-3
d_gene: .
v_gene: TRBV4-2
abundance: once

CDR3aa: CASRTSQETQYF
CDR3nt: TGTGCCAGCAGGACTAGCCAAGAGACCCAGTACTTC
j_gene: TRBJ2-5
d_gene: .
v_gene: TRBV2
abundance: .

CDR3aa: CASSEQSSPGNTIYF
CDR3nt: TGTGCCAGCAGCGAACAAAGCTCCCCTGGAAACACCATATATTTT
j_gene: TRBJ1-3
d_gene: .
v_gene: TRBV11-2
abundance: .

CDR3aa: CASSLAGSATQYF
CDR3nt: TGTGCCAGCAGCTTGGCGGGATCCGCTACGCAGTATTTT
j_gene: TRBJ2-3
d_gene: .
v_gene: TRBV5-6
abundance: .

CDR3aa: CSVEGGRVNEQFF
CDR3nt: TGCAGCGTTGAGGGGGGACGGGTCAATGAGCAGTTCTTC
j_gene: TRBJ2-1
d_gene: .
v_gene: TRBV29-1
abundance: .

CDR3aa: CASSPLGNEQFF
CDR3nt: TGTGCCAGCTCACCTCTCGGCAATGAGCAGTTCTTC
j_gene: TRBJ2-1
d_gene: .
v_gene: TRBV18
abundance: .

CDR3aa: CASSTGTGVDNEQFF
CDR3nt: TGTGCCAGCAGCACGGGGACAGGGGTCGACAATGAGCAGTTCTTC
j_gene: TRBJ2-1
d_gene: TRBD1
v_gene: TRBV9
abundance: .

CDR3aa: CASSLGGPKNTEAFF
CDR3nt: TGTGCCAGCAGTTTGGGGGGCCCTAAGAACACTGAAGCTTTCTTT
j_gene: TRBJ1-1
d_gene: .
v_gene: TRBV28
abundance: .

CDR3aa: CASISRAPYGYTF
CDR3nt: TGTGCCAGCATCTCAAGGGCTCCCTATGGCTACACCTTC
j_gene: TRBJ1-2
d_gene: .
v_gene: TRBV2
abundance: .

CDR3aa: CASSQEMGLAGGHTDTQYF
CDR3nt: TGCGCCAGCAGCCAAGAAATGGGACTAGCGGGGGGTCACACAGATACGCAGTATTTT
j_gene: TRBJ2-3
d_gene: TRBD2
v_gene: TRBV4-3
abundance: once

CDR3aa: CASSDSTSGGADTQYF
CDR3nt: TGTGCCAGCAGTGACTCGACTAGCGGGGGGGCAGATACGCAGTATTTT
j_gene: TRBJ2-3
d_gene: TRBD2
v_gene: TRBV6-4
abundance: .

CDR3aa: CASSQEWLFRTGVEDTQYF
CDR3nt: TGTGCCAGCAGCCAAGAGTGGCTCTTTAGGACAGGGGTGGAAGATACGCAGTATTTT
j_gene: TRBJ2-3
d_gene: TRBD1
v_gene: TRBV14
abundance: .

CDR3aa: CASSLAGTASYEQYF
CDR3nt: TGTGCCAGCAGCTTGGCGGGGACAGCTTCCTACGAGCAGTACTTC
j_gene: TRBJ2-7
d_gene: TRBD1
v_gene: TRBV5-6
abundance: .

CDR3aa: CASSPNRGNYGYTF
CDR3nt: TGTGCCAGCAGCCCTAATAGGGGTAACTATGGCTACACCTTC
j_gene: TRBJ1-2
d_gene: .
v_gene: TRBV4-2
abundance: .

CDR3aa: CAISDYVTRELFF
CDR3nt: TGTGCCATCAGTGATTATGTCACCCGGGAGCTGTTTTTT
j_gene: TRBJ2-2
d_gene: .
v_gene: TRBV10-3
abundance: .

CDR3aa: CASSEDRNQPQHF
CDR3nt: TGTGCCAGCAGCGAAGACAGGAATCAGCCCCAGCATTTT
j_gene: TRBJ1-5
d_gene: .
v_gene: TRBV11-2
abundance: .

CDR3aa: CASSLTGNTEAFF
CDR3nt: TGTGCTAGCTCTTTGACGGGGAACACTGAAGCTTTCTTT
j_gene: TRBJ1-1
d_gene: .
v_gene: TRBV7-7
abundance: .

CDR3aa: CASLTGGGGGTEAFF
CDR3nt: TGTGCCAGCTTAACAGGGGGCGGGGGCGGAACTGAAGCTTTCTTT
j_gene: TRBJ1-1
d_gene: TRBD1
v_gene: TRBV6-1
abundance: .

CDR3aa: CAITLANERDTQYF
CDR3nt: TGTGCCATCACACTAGCGAACGAAAGAGATACGCAGTATTTT
j_gene: TRBJ2-3
d_gene: TRBD2
v_gene: TRBV2
abundance: few

CDR3aa: CASSPFAAGGGYKQYF
CDR3nt: TGTGCCAGCAGTCCGTTCGCAGCGGGGGGCGGGTATAAGCAGTATTTT
j_gene: TRBJ2-3
d_gene: TRBD2
v_gene: TRBV27
abundance: .

CDR3aa: CASRRDRATNEKLFF
CDR3nt: TGTGCCAGCAGGCGAGACAGAGCAACTAATGAAAAACTGTTTTTT
j_gene: TRBJ1-4
d_gene: .
v_gene: TRBV7-2
abundance: .

CDR3aa: CASREGSPKNQPQHF
CDR3nt: TGTGCCAGTCGGGAGGGCAGCCCGAAAAATCAGCCCCAGCATTTT
j_gene: TRBJ1-5
d_gene: .
v_gene: TRBV19
abundance: .

CDR3aa: CASGGTIRTDTQYF
CDR3nt: TGTGCCAGCGGAGGGACTATCCGCACAGATACGCAGTATTTT
j_gene: TRBJ2-3
d_gene: TRBD2
v_gene: TRBV2
abundance: .

CDR3aa: CARESGGELFF
CDR3nt: TGTGCCAGAGAGAGCGGAGGGGAGCTGTTTTTT
j_gene: TRBJ2-2
d_gene: .
v_gene: TRBV2
abundance: .

CDR3aa: CASSSQTAALREQYF
CDR3nt: TGTGCCAGCAGCTCGCAGACTGCCGCCTTGAGGGAGCAGTACTTC
j_gene: TRBJ2-7
d_gene: .
v_gene: TRBV9
abundance: .

CDR3aa: CASSSSMGNLNEQFF
CDR3nt: .
j_gene: TRBJ2-1
d_gene: .
v_gene: TRBV5-4
abundance: .

CDR3aa: CASSLGNAEGQPQHF
CDR3nt: TGTGCCAGCAGCTTGGGCAACGCGGAGGGGCAGCCCCAGCATTTT
j_gene: TRBJ1-5
d_gene: .
v_gene: TRBV5-5
abundance: .

CDR3aa: CASSSTKTVYNEQFF
CDR3nt: TGCGCCAGCAGCTCAACAAAGACAGTATACAATGAGCAGTTCTTC
j_gene: TRBJ2-1
d_gene: .
v_gene: TRBV5-1
abundance: .

CDR3aa: CASSVRKFYEQYF
CDR3nt: TGTGCCAGCAGTGTTCGGAAGTTCTACGAGCAGTACTTC
j_gene: TRBJ2-7
d_gene: .
v_gene: TRBV6-6
abundance: few

CDR3aa: CASSHALPGQGSYEQYF
CDR3nt: TGTGCCAGCAGCCACGCCTTACCGGGACAGGGGAGCTACGAGCAGTACTTC
j_gene: TRBJ2-7
d_gene: TRBD1
v_gene: TRBV14
abundance: .

CDR3aa: CASSEFGREYGYTF
CDR3nt: TGTGCCAGCAGTGAATTCGGCAGGGAGTATGGCTACACCTTC
j_gene: TRBJ1-2
d_gene: .
v_gene: TRBV25-1
abundance: .

CDR3aa: CASSLGTGGRTDTQYF
CDR3nt: TGTGCCAGCAGCTTGGGGACAGGGGGGCGAACAGATACGCAGTATTTT
j_gene: TRBJ2-3
d_gene: TRBD1
v_gene: TRBV5-8
abundance: .

CDR3aa: CASSLRSAASSYEQYF
CDR3nt: TGCGCCAGCAGCTTGAGGTCGGCAGCGTCCTCCTACGAGCAGTACTTC
j_gene: TRBJ2-7
d_gene: .
v_gene: TRBV5-1
abundance: .

CDR3aa: CASSSDRVGYTF
CDR3nt: TGTGCCAGCAGCTCGGACAGGGTTGGCTACACCTTC
j_gene: TRBJ1-2
d_gene: TRBD1
v_gene: TRBV11-2
abundance: .

CDR3aa: CASSRGLAGNEQFF
CDR3nt: TGCGCCAGCAGCCGCGGACTAGCAGGCAATGAGCAGTTCTTC
j_gene: TRBJ2-1
d_gene: TRBD2
v_gene: TRBV5-1
abundance: few